The 3 T cell receptor beta chains reported below all come from one sample, sequenced in a study of early T cells in non-severe SARS-CoV-2 infection. TCRdb re-derived calls from the 5' RACE reads in MiXCR, one entry per CDR3 protein. The sample consists of about 48,000 distinct CDR3 sequences, approximately 6% of them appearing once. The source was whole blood, collected at baseline. The source is an adult who was a healthcare worker with PCR-confirmed SARS-CoV-2 infection or an uninfected control (not recorded which).

This clonotype was seen ten or more times. The rearrangement links TRBV24-1 to TRBJ2-7; 8 bases agree with TRBD2. Germline loops: CDR1 KGHDR, CDR2 SFDVKD. Losses at the gene ends were 7 bases for V and 0 bases for J; bases not matched to a gene: 4. The CDR3 covers 14 residues. CDR3 nucleotide sequence: TGTGCCACCAGAAGACTAGCGCACTCCTACGAGCAGTACTTC. It codes for CATRRLAHSYEQYF.

This clonotype was counted many times. V is TRBV29-1 and J is TRBJ2-1, with 9 bases lining up with TRBD2. CDR1 is SQVTM, CDR2 ANQGSEA, per germline. This CDR3 region has 14 residues. Trimming cost V 4 bases and J 4 bases; bases outside gene matches: 5. CDR3 coding DNA: TGCAGCGTTGTGCCTAGCGGGGTTTACAATGAGCAGTTCTTC. This translates into CSVVPSGVYNEQFF.

The V call is TRBV5-1, the J call TRBJ2-7; 10 nucleotides match TRBD2. The CDR3 has 14 residues. Trimming cost V 4 bases and J 3 bases; bases outside gene matches: 4. From germline, CDR1 is SGHRS and CDR2 YFSETQ. The CDR3 protein is CASSPAGGGYEQYF. CDR3 nucleotide sequence: TGCGCCAGCAGCCCAGCGGGAGGGGGCTACGAGCAGTACTTC.